A selection of T cell receptor beta chains follows, all from one sample in a study of T-cell reconstitution after alpha-beta-depleted transplantation in children. TCRdb itself ran the PCR reads through MiXCR, one entry per CDR3 protein. This sample has about 120,000 distinct CDR3 sequences, with around 10% found just once. The sample was PBMCs, taken before TCRalphabeta/CD19-depleted stem cell transplant. The receptor set was obtained from a boy between 2 and 15 years old with acute lymphoblastic leukemia, due to receive a stem cell transplant. Each CDR3 is given with its conserved first and last residue. A D gene is named only where the DNA matches it firmly. Clone size is given for some rows only: seen once, a few or many times, or a class if the clone is expanded.

>.|.|TRBJ2-7|TRBV27|12
TGTGCCAGCAGTTTATCGTACGGCGAGCAGTACTTC
CASSLSYGEQYF
>.|.|TRBJ2-3|TRBV20-1|14
TGCAGTGCCCCAATGCCGTCACCCACAGATACGCAGTATTTT
CSAPMPSPTDTQYF
>.|TRBD1|TRBJ2-1|TRBV5-1|19
TGCGCCAGCAGCTTGGCCCGGGACAGGGGGCCGAGCTCCTACAATGAGCAGTTCTTC
CASSLARDRGPSSYNEQFF
>few|.|TRBJ2-1|TRBV2|13
TGTGCCAGCAGTGAGGAGGTTTACAATGAGCAGTTCTTC
CASSEEVYNEQFF
>few|.|TRBJ2-3|TRBV2|13
TGTGCCAGCAGTGGTTCGATCACAGATACGCAGTATTTT
CASSGSITDTQYF
>.|TRBD2|TRBJ2-7|TRBV20-1|14
TGCAGTGCTAGATCATCGGGGGGGCTCTACGAGCAGTACTTC
CSARSSGGLYEQYF
>many|.|TRBJ1-3|TRBV12-3/TRBV12-4|14
TGTGCCAGCAGAGACAGGAACTCTGGAAACACCATATATTTT
CASRDRNSGNTIYF
>.|TRBD1|TRBJ2-7|TRBV29-1|13
TGCAGCGTCCGATGGACAGGGTCCTACGAGCAGTACTTC
CSVRWTGSYEQYF
>many|.|TRBJ2-1|TRBV5-1|15
TGCGCCAGCAGTCTGGGGAGGAGCTCCTACAATGAGCAGTTCTTC
CASSLGRSSYNEQFF
>many|.|TRBJ2-7|TRBV20-1|14
TGCAGTGCTAGAGAAGACCCCGGGCCAGACGAGCAGTACTTC
CSAREDPGPDEQYF
>.|.|TRBJ1-5|TRBV28|13
TGTGCCAGCAGTCTCGGAGTTATTCAGCCCCAGCATTTT
CASSLGVIQPQHF
>few|.|TRBJ2-3|TRBV11-2|17
TGTGCCAGCACCCTACTGACAGGCAGCAGGAGCACAGATACGCAGTATTTT
CASTLLTGSRSTDTQYF
>.|.|TRBJ2-3|TRBV25-1|16
TGTGCCAGCAGTGAACGGGCAGCTTGGGGCACAGATACGCAGTATTTT
CASSERAAWGTDTQYF
>few|TRBD2|TRBJ2-4|TRBV28|15
TGTGCCAGCAGCCCCGGGAATGGACTAGTGAGCATTCAGTACTTC
CASSPGNGLVSIQYF
>.|.|TRBJ2-1|TRBV18|16
TGTGCCAGCTCACCACCGCCGGGGAGCTCCTACAATGAGCAGTTCTTC
CASSPPPGSSYNEQFF
>many|.|TRBJ2-7|TRBV20-1|14
TGCAGTGCTAGAGTTTCCGGGCATCCCTACGAGCAGTACTTC
CSARVSGHPYEQYF
>many|.|TRBJ1-1|TRBV5-1|15
TGCGCCAGCAGCTCCCACCCAGAAATGAACACTGAAGCTTTCTTT
CASSSHPEMNTEAFF
>many|.|TRBJ2-1|TRBV4-1|14
TGCGCCAGCAGCCATTCAGGTGCCTACAATGAGCAGTTCTTC
CASSHSGAYNEQFF
>.|TRBD1|TRBJ2-1|TRBV20-1|15
TGCAGTGCTAGGCTGTTACAGGGGCAATACAATGAGCAGTTCTTC
CSARLLQGQYNEQFF
>few|.|TRBJ2-1|TRBV18|13
TGTGCCAGCTCACCTTCCGCTTCGAACGAGCAGTTCTTC
CASSPSASNEQFF
>few|.|TRBJ2-7|TRBV4-1|15
TGCGCCAGCAGCCCTGGGGGGCTAGATTATGACGAGCAGTACTTC
CASSPGGLDYDEQYF
>few|.|TRBJ1-2|TRBV5-1|13
TGCGCCAGCACAAAAGGGACGGAATGGGGCTACACCTTC
CASTKGTEWGYTF
>many|TRBD1|TRBJ1-1|TRBV7-8|14
TGTGCCAGCAGCTTCCCCCAGGGGGCTGCTGAAGCTTTCTTT
CASSFPQGAAEAFF
>.|.|TRBJ2-7|TRBV5-1|15
TGCGCCAGCAGCTCGGATGGGGCCTCCCCCTACGAGCAGTACTTC
CASSSDGASPYEQYF
>.|TRBD2|TRBJ2-1|TRBV5-1|15
TGCGCCAGCAGCCCGGGACTAGCGACCCCCAATGAGCAGTTCTTC
CASSPGLATPNEQFF
>.|.|TRBJ2-7|TRBV20-1|14
TGCAGTGCTAGAGTTGGTGGGGCTGGGTACGAGCAGTACTTC
CSARVGGAGYEQYF
>.|.|TRBJ1-2|TRBV9|14
TGTGCCAGCAGTACCCAACTGGGAGACCATGGCTACACCTTC
CASSTQLGDHGYTF